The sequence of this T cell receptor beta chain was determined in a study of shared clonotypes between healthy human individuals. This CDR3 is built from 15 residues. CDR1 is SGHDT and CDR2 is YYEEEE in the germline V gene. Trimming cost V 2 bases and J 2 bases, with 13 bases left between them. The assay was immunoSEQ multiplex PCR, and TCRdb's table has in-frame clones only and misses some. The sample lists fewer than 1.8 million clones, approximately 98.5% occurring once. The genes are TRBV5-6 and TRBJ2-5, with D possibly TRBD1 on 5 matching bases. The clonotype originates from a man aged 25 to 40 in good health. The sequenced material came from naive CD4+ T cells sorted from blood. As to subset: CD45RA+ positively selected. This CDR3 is CASSFQGLGQETQYF. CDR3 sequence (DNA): TGTGCCAGCAGCTTTCAGGGATTAGGACAAGAGACCCAGTACTTC.